This TCR beta chain was sequenced in a study of blood T cell repertoires in COVID-19. Study-wide context: COVID-19 samples collected from the United States, Italy and Spain covered acute and convalescent phases. PBMCs, B-cell-depleted T cells, or T cells were the source of the cDNA or gDNA that made up the material.

Per the original methods: Quantification of nucleated cells was approximated via reference gene primer amplification. Profiled with immunoSEQ multiplex PCR; TCRdb holds only in-frame clones, not every one. Clonal size and the V and J genes are those of that table, whereas D and trimming came from the DNA. The data show 200,000 to 300,000 clones, with around nine tenths seen just once and about 9.2% held by the top ten. Between the trimmed V and J ends, which lost 0 bases and 5 bases, there was a span of 15 bases. Germline values: CDR1 MNHNY, CDR2 SVGAGI (reference sequence). The CDR3 sequence is 16 residues long.

The material sequenced was peripheral blood. The V and J genes are TRBV6-6 and TRBJ2-3; perhaps TRBD1 as D (8 bases). The TCR comes from a man aged 35-49 years who had recovered from COVID-19. The chain's CDR3 is CASSYSSQGGIDTQYF. In nucleotides, the CDR3 is TGTGCCAGCAGTTACTCGTCACAGGGGGGGATAGATACGCAGTATTTT.